This T cell receptor beta chain is from a study of regulatory T cells in long-lasting Graves disease. The trim removed 2 bases at V and 2 bases at J, leaving 10 bases unmatched. The CDR3 totals 17 residues. Germline CDR1 reads SGHTA; CDR2 reads FQGTGA. Study conclusions and caveats: Among samples with persistent disease, TRBV28, TRBJ1-2 and TRBJ2-5 were favored.

Sequencing libraries for TCR beta were prepared with iRepertoire HTBI primers and Arm-PCR of CDR3 regions. Under the authors' procedure: Detected in the samples were just over 60 TRBV and over twelve TRBJ segments. One entry per CDR3 protein results from TCRdb running MiXCR on the multiplex PCR reads. The V and J calls and clone size are TCRdb's, not the authors'. The table shows about 290,000 distinct CDR3 sequences, with 22% occurring only once. The time point denotes: persistent/refractory GD, antithyroid drugs over 5 years with positive TRAb. PBMC RNA was the source of the TCR library. This clonotype has at least ten counts. Its antigen is undetermined.

The material was peripheral blood mononuclear cells (PBMCs), obtained when the disease was refractory, from a patient treated with antithyroid drugs. This TCR derives from a female donor with Graves disease. J is TRBJ2-7 and V is TRBV7-3, with 9 bases lining up with TRBD2. CDR3 nucleotides: TGTGCCAGCAGCTTAGGCCCCCCAGCGGGAGGTACCTACGAGCAGTACTTC. Encoded protein: CASSLGPPAGGTYEQYF.